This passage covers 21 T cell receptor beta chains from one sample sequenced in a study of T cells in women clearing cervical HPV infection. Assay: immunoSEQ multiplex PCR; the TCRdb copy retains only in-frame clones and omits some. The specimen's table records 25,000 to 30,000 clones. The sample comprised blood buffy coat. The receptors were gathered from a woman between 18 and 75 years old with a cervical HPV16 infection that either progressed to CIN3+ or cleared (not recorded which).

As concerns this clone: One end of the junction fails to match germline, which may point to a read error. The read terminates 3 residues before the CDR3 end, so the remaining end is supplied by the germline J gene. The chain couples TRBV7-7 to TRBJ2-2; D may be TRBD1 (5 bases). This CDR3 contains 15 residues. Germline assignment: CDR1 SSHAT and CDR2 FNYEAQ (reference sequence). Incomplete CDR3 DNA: TGTGCTAGCAGCTTGTTTTCCCAGGGCCCGAGCGTG. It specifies CASSLFSQGPSV. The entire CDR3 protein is CASSLFSQGPSVLFF. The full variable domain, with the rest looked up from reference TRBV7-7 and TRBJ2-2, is GAGVSQSPRYKVTKRGQDVTLRCDPISSHATLYWYQQALGQGPEFLTYFNYEAQPDKSGLPSDRFSAERPEGSISTLTIQRTEQRDSAMYRCASSLFSQGPSVLFFGEGSRLTVL.

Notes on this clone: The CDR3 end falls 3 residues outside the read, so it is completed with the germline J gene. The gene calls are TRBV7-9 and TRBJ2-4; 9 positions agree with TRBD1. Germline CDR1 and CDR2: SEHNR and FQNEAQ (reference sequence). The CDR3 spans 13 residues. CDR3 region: CASSGTGNYGQYF. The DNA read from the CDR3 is TGTGCCAGCAGTGGGACAGGGAACTATGGT.

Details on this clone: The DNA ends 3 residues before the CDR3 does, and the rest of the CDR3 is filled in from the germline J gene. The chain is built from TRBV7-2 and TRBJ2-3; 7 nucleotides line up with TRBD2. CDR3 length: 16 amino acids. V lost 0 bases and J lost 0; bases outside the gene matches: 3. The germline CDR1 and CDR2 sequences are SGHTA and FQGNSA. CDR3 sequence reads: CASSLAPGGSTDTQYF. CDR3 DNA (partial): TGTGCCAGCAGCTTAGCTCCGGGGGGAAGCACAGATACG. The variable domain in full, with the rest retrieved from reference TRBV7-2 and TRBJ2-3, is GAGVSQSPSNKVTEKGKDVELRCDPISGHTALYWYRQSLGQGLEFLIYFQGNSAPDKSGLPSDRFSAERTGGSVSTLTIQRTQQEDSAVYLCASSLAPGGSTDTQYFGPGTRLTVL.

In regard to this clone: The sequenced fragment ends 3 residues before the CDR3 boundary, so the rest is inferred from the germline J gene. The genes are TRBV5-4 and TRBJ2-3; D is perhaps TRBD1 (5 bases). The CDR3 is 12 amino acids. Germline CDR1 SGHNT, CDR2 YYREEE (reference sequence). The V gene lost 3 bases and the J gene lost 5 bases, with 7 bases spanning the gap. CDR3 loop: CASSSQVDTQYF. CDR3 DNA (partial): TGTGCCAGCAGCTCACAGGTAGATACG.

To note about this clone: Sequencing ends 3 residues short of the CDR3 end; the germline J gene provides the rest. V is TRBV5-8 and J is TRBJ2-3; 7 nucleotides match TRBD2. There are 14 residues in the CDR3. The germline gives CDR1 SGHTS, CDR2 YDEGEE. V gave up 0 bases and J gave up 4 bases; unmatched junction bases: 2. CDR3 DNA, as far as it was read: TGTGCCAGCAGCTTGGGCGGGAGCGCAGATACG. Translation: CASSLGGSADT. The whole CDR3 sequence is CASSLGGSADTQYF.

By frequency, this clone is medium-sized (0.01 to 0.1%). The sequenced part of the CDR3 DNA is TGTGCCAGTAGTACCCACGGGGGACAGCACAATCTTTACAATGAG. This gives the protein CASSTHGGQHNLYNE. The full CDR3 sequence reads CASSTHGGQHNLYNEQFF. V is TRBV19 and J is TRBJ2-1, with D perhaps matching TRBD1 (7 bases). Read coverage stops 3 residues before the CDR3 terminus; the germline J gene supplies the remainder. Germline V CDR1 and CDR2: LNHDA, SQIVND (reference sequence). Between the trimmed V and J ends, which lost 4 bases and 4 bases, there was a span of 23 bases. This CDR3 has 18 residues.

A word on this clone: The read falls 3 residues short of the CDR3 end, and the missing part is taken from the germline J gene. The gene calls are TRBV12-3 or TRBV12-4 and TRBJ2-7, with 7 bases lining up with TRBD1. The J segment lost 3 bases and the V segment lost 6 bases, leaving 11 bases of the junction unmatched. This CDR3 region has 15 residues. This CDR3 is CASSTTGDIFYEQYF. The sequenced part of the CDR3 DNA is TGTGCCAGCAGCACCACAGGGGACATATTCTACGAG.

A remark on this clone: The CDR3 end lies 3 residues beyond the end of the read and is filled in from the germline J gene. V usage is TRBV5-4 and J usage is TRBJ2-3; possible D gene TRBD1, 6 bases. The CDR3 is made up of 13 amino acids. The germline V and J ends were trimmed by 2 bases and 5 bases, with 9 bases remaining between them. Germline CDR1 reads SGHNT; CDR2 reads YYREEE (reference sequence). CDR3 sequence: CASSFSGEDTQYF. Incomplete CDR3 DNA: TGTGCCAGCAGCTTCTCAGGGGAAGATACG.

The CDR3 here is CASSFYPAGGPYNEQFF. CDR3 bases read: TGTGCCAGCAGCTTCTATCCAGCGGGAGGACCTTACAATGAG. The rearrangement joins TRBV7-3 to TRBJ2-1; TRBD2 agrees at 9 bases. Sequencing ends 3 residues short of the CDR3 end; the germline J gene provides the rest. The CDR3 contains 17 residues. The trim removed 3 bases at V and 4 bases at J, leaving 10 bases unmatched. CDR1 is SGHTA, CDR2 FQGTGA, per germline.

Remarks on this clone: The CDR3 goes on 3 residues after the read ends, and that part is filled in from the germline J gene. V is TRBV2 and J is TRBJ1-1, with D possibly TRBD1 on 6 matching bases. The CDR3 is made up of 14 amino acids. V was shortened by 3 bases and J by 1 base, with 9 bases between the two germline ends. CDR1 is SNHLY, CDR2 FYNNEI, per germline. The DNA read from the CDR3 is TGTGCCAGCAGTGAGGGACAAGGGAACACTGAA. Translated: CASSEGQGNTE. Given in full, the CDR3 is CASSEGQGNTEAFF.

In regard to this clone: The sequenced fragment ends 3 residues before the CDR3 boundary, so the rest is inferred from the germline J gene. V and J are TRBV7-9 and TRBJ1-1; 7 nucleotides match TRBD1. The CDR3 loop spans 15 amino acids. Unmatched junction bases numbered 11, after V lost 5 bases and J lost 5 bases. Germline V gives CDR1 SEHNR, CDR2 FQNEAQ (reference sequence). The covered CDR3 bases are TGTGCCAGCAGCGACCGGGACCAGGGGGAAACTGAA. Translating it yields CASSDRDQGETE. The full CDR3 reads CASSDRDQGETEAFF.

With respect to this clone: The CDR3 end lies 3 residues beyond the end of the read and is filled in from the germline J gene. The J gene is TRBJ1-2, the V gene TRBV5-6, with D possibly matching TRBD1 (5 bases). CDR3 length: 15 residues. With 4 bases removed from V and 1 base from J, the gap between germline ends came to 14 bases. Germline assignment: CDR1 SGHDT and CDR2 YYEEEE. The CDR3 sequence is CASSPTGGFNYGYTF. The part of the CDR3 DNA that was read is TGTGCCAGCAGCCCGACGGGGGGTTTTAACTATGGC.

The CDR3 bases that were read are TGTGCCAGCAGCCTCTACGACAGGGGC. It specifies CASSLYDRG. In full, the CDR3 is CASSLYDRGYTF. The chain links TRBV7-2 to TRBJ1-2; perhaps TRBD1 as D (6 bases). The read terminates 3 residues before the CDR3 end, so the remaining end is supplied by the germline J gene. The CDR3 sequence is 12 residues long. CDR1 SGHTA and CDR2 FQGNSA come from the germline V gene.

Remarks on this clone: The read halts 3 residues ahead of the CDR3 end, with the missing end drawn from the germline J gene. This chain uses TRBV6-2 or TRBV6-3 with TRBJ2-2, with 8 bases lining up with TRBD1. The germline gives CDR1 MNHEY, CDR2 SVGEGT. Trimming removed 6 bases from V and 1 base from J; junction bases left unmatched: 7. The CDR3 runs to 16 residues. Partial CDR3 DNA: TGTGCCAGCAGCGAATTCGGGACAGGGAACACCGGGGAG. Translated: CASSEFGTGNTGE. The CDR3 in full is CASSEFGTGNTGELFF.

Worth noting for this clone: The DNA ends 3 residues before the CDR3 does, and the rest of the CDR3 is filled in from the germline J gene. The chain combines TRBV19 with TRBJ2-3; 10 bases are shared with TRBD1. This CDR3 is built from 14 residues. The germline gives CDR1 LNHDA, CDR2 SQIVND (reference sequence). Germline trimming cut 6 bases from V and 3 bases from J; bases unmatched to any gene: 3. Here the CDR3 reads CASSWDRGTDTQYF. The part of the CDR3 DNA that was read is TGTGCCAGTAGCTGGGACAGGGGTACAGATACG.

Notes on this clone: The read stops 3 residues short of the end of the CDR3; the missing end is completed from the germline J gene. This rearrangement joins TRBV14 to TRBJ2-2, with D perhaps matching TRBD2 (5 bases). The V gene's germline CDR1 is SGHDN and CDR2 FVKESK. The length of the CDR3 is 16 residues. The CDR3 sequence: CASSQLTPLSGEKLFF. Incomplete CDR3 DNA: TGTGCCAGCAGCCAGCTGACCCCTCTAAGCGGTGAAAAG.

The DNA read from the CDR3 is TGTGCCAGTAGTACTAGCATCGGCTTCGAC. As protein: CASSTSIGFD. The complete CDR3 protein is CASSTSIGFDYTF. The genes are TRBV19 and TRBJ1-2; unclear D gene. The read comes to an end 3 residues before the CDR3 does, leaving the germline J gene to fill in the end. The germline CDR1 and CDR2 sequences are LNHDA and SQIVND (reference sequence). This CDR3 is built from 13 residues.

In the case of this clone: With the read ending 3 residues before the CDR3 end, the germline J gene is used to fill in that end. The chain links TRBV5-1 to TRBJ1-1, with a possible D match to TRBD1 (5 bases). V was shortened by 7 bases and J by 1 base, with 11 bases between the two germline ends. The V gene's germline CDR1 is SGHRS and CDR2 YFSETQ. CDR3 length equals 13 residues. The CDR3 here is CASVQDQNTEAFF. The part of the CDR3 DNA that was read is TGCGCCAGCGTACAGGACCAGAACACTGAA. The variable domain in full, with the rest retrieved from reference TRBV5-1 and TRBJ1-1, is KAGVTQTPRYLIKTRGQQVTLSCSPISGHRSVSWYQQTPGQGLQFLFEYFSETQRNKGNFPGRFSGRQFSNSRSEMNVSTLELGDSALYLCASVQDQNTEAFFGQGTRLTVV.

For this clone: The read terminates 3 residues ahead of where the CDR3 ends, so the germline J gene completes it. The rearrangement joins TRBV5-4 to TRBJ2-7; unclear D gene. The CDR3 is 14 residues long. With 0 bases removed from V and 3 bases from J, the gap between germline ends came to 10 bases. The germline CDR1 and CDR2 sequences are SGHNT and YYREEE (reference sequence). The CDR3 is CASSLDPTNYEQYF. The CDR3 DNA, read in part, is TGTGCCAGCAGCTTGGATCCGACAAACTACGAG.

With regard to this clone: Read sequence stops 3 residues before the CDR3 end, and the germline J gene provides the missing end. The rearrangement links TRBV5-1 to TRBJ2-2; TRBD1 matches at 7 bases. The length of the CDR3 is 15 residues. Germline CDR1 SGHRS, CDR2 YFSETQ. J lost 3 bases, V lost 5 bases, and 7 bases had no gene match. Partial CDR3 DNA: TGCGCCAGCAGAGACGGGACAGCGGACACCGGGGAG. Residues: CASRDGTADTGE. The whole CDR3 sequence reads CASRDGTADTGELFF.

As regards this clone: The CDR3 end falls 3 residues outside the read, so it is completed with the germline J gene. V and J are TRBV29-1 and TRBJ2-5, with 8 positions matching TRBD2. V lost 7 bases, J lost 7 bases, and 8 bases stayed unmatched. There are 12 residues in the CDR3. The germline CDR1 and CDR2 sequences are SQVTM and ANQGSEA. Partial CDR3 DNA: TGCAGCGCGGCAGGGGCGGGAGGGACC. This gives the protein CSAAGAGGT. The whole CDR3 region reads CSAAGAGGTQYF. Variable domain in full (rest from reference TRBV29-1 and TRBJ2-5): SAVISQKPSRDICQRGTSLTIQCQVDSQVTMMFWYRQQPGQSLTLIATANQGSEATYESGFVIDKFPISRPNLTFSTLTVSNMSPEDSSIYLCSAAGAGGTQYFGPGTRLLVL.